This note documents a single TCR beta chain sequence. Its antigen specificity is not known. No base qualities exist here, and no much larger clone lies one base off it. To sequence the TCRbeta CDR3 region, genomic DNA was isolated from the sorted cells. TCRbeta CDR3 regions were sequenced using the immunoSEQ Assay. TCRdb carries this immuneACCESS record with in-frame sequences only. Its versions omit some clonotypes, under half of them owing to an unresolved V gene in the studies checked, with the rest unexplained. The sample table holds around 64,000 clones, of which roughly nine tenths were seen once. About 1.3% of the sample rests with the top ten. The data were taken from a study of OX40 agonist ivuxolimab in advanced cancers. Regarding the study in general: The costimulatory receptor OX40 (CD134) was targeted by ivuxolimab, a fully human IgG2 agonistic monoclonal antibody. Prior anti-PD-1, anti-PD-L1 or anti-CTLA-4 therapy was permitted, and 40% of dose-escalation patients had received checkpoint inhibitors. Intravenous ivuxolimab was administered to patients every 2 weeks at six dose levels: 0.01, 0.1, 0.3, 1.5, 3 and 10 mg/kg. Among the approximately 54 dose-escalation patients, 19 had hepatocellular carcinoma, around 15 melanoma, 9 renal cell carcinoma and 9 head and neck cancer. Peripheral TCRbeta sequencing was intended to test whether TCR sequence diversity was altered and clonal T-cell expansion was caused by ivuxolimab. Partial responses were achieved by three dose-escalation patients, of whom one had hepatocellular carcinoma and two had cutaneous melanoma. The paper reports the monotherapy dose-escalation portion (N of about 50 patients) of the phase I ivuxolimab trial. The dose-escalation cohort was about 86% male with a mean age of around 62 years, ranging from roughly 23 to 90.

What the research found in general, with its limitations: In the 0.1-3.0 mg/kg groups, partial responders were among the patients with the lowest normalized peripheral clonal expansion, particularly in CD8+ T cells. Low levels of normalized T-cell clonal expansion were also shown by some nonresponding patients. On average, CD8+ T cells showed more expanded clones than CD4+ T cells after ivuxolimab. Which antigens the clonally expanded peripheral T cells were specific for was not determined. At doses from 0.1 to 3.0 mg/kg, clonal expansion was seen in both CD4+ and CD8+ blood T cells between baseline and week 6.

Reading from cysteine to phenylalanine, the CDR3 counts 15 amino acids. Only CDR3 DNA remains: 45 bases, in frame from the first base. Cut back by 5 bases and 1 base, the V and J ends lie 14 bases apart. CDR1 and CDR2 were assigned from the germline V gene as SGHTA and FQGNSA. The trial excluded patients who had a history of autoimmune disease or who were on systemic immunosuppression. Peripheral blood for TCR sequencing was drawn from every dose cohort at baseline, at cycle 4 day 1 and at cycle 7 day 1. Samples came from an open-label, multicenter, first-in-human phase I dose-escalation trial of ivuxolimab. Adults with locally advanced or metastatic melanoma, renal cell, hepatocellular, or head and neck squamous cell carcinoma were enrolled in the trial. Before TCR sequencing, CD4+ and CD8+ T cells were separately sorted from peripheral blood.

This receptor was taken from an adult with an advanced solid tumor such as melanoma, head and neck, liver or kidney cancer. The sequenced sample was CD4+ or CD8+ T cells sorted from blood, obtained in a trial of the OX40 agonist ivuxolimab. The sequence joins TRBV7-2 to TRBJ2-5, with TRBD2 as a weak D call on 6 bases. In nucleotide form, the sequence is TGTGCCAGCAGCGCCCTCGCGGGACCCCAAGAGACCCAGTACTTC. Its protein product is CASSALAGPQETQYF.